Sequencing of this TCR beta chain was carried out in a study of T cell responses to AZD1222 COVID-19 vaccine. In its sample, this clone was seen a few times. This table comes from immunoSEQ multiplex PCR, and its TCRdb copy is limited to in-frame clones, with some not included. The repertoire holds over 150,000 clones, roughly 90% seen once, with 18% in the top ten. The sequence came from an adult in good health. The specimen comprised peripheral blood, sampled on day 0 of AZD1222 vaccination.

CDR3 amino acids: CASSYPGSGTGSTYEQYF. The CDR3 DNA is TGTGCCAGCAGTTATCCCGGCTCCGGGACAGGAAGTACCTACGAGCAGTACTTC. The chain has TRBV6-2 or TRBV6-3 and TRBJ2-7; 8 bases line up with TRBD1. The junction had 15 bases not matched to a gene; V was cut back by 3 bases and J by 2 bases. The V gene's germline CDR1 is MNHEY and CDR2 SVGEGT. The CDR3 is 18 residues long.